This is a list of T cell receptor beta chains from one sample in a study of graft-versus-host responses after intestinal transplantation. TCRdb's copy holds only in-frame clones and misses some; the assay was immunoSEQ multiplex PCR. The sample comprises fewer than 15,000 clones, under 70% of which are singletons, and 20% to 30% rests with the top ten. The sequenced sample was ileum tissue, obtained about 680 days after intestinal transplantation. All receptors come from a human patient who received an intestinal transplant, so some T cells may come from the graft donor. Both conserved end residues are part of each CDR3.

cdr3_aa: CASTSHRDRPLGQYF
cdr3_length: 15
v_call: TRBV6-1
j_call: TRBJ2-5

cdr3_aa: CSVEAPGSQFF
cdr3_length: 11
v_call: TRBV29-1
j_call: TRBJ2-1

cdr3_aa: CASSIRSGSADTQYF
cdr3_length: 15
v_call: TRBV19
j_call: TRBJ2-3

cdr3_aa: CASSEGTYSYNEQFF
cdr3_length: 15
v_call: TRBV10-1
j_call: TRBJ2-1

cdr3_aa: CASSPRSGRGFTDTQYF
cdr3_length: 17
v_call: TRBV7-2
j_call: TRBJ2-3

cdr3_aa: CASSLSGGSAKHTQYF
cdr3_length: 16
v_call: TRBV5-1
j_call: TRBJ2-3

cdr3_aa: CASSRMLGQGDEQYF
cdr3_length: 15
v_call: TRBV5-1
j_call: TRBJ2-7

cdr3_aa: CASSDRDSNQPQHF
cdr3_length: 14
v_call: TRBV6-8
j_call: TRBJ1-5

cdr3_aa: CASRGRGDLTDTQYF
cdr3_length: 15
v_call: TRBV19
j_call: TRBJ2-3

cdr3_aa: CASSLGAEGSGNTIYF
cdr3_length: 16
v_call: TRBV27
j_call: TRBJ1-3

cdr3_aa: CARLAVSYNEQFF
cdr3_length: 13
v_call: TRBV9
j_call: TRBJ2-1

cdr3_aa: CASSLDGANSPLHF
cdr3_length: 14
v_call: TRBV5-4
j_call: TRBJ1-6

cdr3_aa: CASKALAGYNEQFF
cdr3_length: 14
v_call: TRBV6-6
j_call: TRBJ2-1

cdr3_aa: CASSYASGGPYEQYF
cdr3_length: 15
v_call: TRBV6-6
j_call: TRBJ2-7

cdr3_aa: CASSSAGTGFYEQYF
cdr3_length: 15
v_call: TRBV6-5
j_call: .

cdr3_aa: CASSFTGQRRQFF
cdr3_length: 13
v_call: TRBV19
j_call: TRBJ2-1

cdr3_aa: CASRYSSVGGGNEQFF
cdr3_length: 16
v_call: TRBV2
j_call: TRBJ2-1

cdr3_aa: CASSYSTGTYEQYF
cdr3_length: 14
v_call: TRBV6-5
j_call: TRBJ2-7

cdr3_aa: CASSWPGQYEQYF
cdr3_length: 13
v_call: TRBV28
j_call: TRBJ2-7

cdr3_aa: CASSRTGLGALTEAFF
cdr3_length: 16
v_call: TRBV6-6
j_call: TRBJ1-1

cdr3_aa: CASSARRGYSYEQYF
cdr3_length: 15
v_call: TRBV6-1
j_call: TRBJ2-7

cdr3_aa: CASSLAGTGGYGYTF
cdr3_length: 15
v_call: TRBV7-8
j_call: TRBJ1-2

cdr3_aa: CASSPQNTEAFF
cdr3_length: 12
v_call: TRBV18
j_call: TRBJ1-1

cdr3_aa: CASSHDRYEQYF
cdr3_length: 12
v_call: TRBV18
j_call: TRBJ2-7

cdr3_aa: CSVEDTMYSRGTDTQYF
cdr3_length: 17
v_call: TRBV29-1
j_call: TRBJ2-3

cdr3_aa: CASSQDPSFYEQYF
cdr3_length: 14
v_call: TRBV23-1
j_call: TRBJ2-7

cdr3_aa: CASSLVLAGSEQYF
cdr3_length: 14
v_call: TRBV7-9
j_call: TRBJ2-7

cdr3_aa: CASSGNPQETQYF
cdr3_length: 13
v_call: TRBV19
j_call: TRBJ2-5

cdr3_aa: CASSSGLAHGTDTQYF
cdr3_length: 16
v_call: TRBV4-3
j_call: TRBJ2-3

cdr3_aa: CASSLDWGSSYNEQFF
cdr3_length: 16
v_call: TRBV7-6
j_call: TRBJ2-1

cdr3_aa: CASSEAGTGGYGYTF
cdr3_length: 15
v_call: TRBV6-4
j_call: TRBJ1-2

cdr3_aa: CASSYSSYEQYF
cdr3_length: 12
v_call: TRBV6-5
j_call: TRBJ2-7

cdr3_aa: CASSSLGASLYEQYF
cdr3_length: 15
v_call: TRBV5-4
j_call: .

cdr3_aa: CASSLPGTDTYEQYF
cdr3_length: 15
v_call: TRBV4-2
j_call: TRBJ2-7

cdr3_aa: CASSGGPNNQPQHF
cdr3_length: 14
v_call: TRBV2
j_call: TRBJ1-5

cdr3_aa: CASSLALSSRDEQFF
cdr3_length: 15
v_call: TRBV5-4
j_call: TRBJ2-1

cdr3_aa: CASREPGLAGKETQYF
cdr3_length: 16
v_call: TRBV6-4
j_call: TRBJ2-5

cdr3_aa: CSASGVNIQYF
cdr3_length: 11
v_call: TRBV20-1
j_call: TRBJ2-4

cdr3_aa: CASSHSGNTIYF
cdr3_length: 12
v_call: TRBV5-1
j_call: TRBJ1-3

cdr3_aa: CASSLVGSGNTIYF
cdr3_length: 14
v_call: TRBV5-4
j_call: TRBJ1-3

cdr3_aa: CASSASPPLGDTQYF
cdr3_length: 15
v_call: TRBV6-1
j_call: TRBJ2-3

cdr3_aa: CASSFDTIEQYF
cdr3_length: 12
v_call: TRBV4-2
j_call: TRBJ2-7

cdr3_aa: CASSEEGRVATYEQYF
cdr3_length: 16
v_call: TRBV2
j_call: TRBJ2-7

cdr3_aa: CASGTKQFF
cdr3_length: 9
v_call: TRBV2
j_call: TRBJ2-1

cdr3_aa: CASSLRIGGYTF
cdr3_length: 12
v_call: TRBV28
j_call: TRBJ1-2

cdr3_aa: CASSSTGMGTDTQYF
cdr3_length: 15
v_call: TRBV6-5
j_call: TRBJ2-3

cdr3_aa: CASSIGLADTQYF
cdr3_length: 13
v_call: TRBV19
j_call: TRBJ2-3

cdr3_aa: CAWSVQPYNYGYTF
cdr3_length: 14
v_call: TRBV30
j_call: TRBJ1-2